This T cell receptor (beta chain) was identified in a study of cytomegalovirus exposure and HLA in healthy donors (dated by TCRdb to between 2016 and 2019). Broadly, across the study: According to an earlier analysis of 450 to 650 of the donors, about 179 million T cells yielded 100 million or so unique TCR beta sequences and 250 to 350 Gb of sequence data. An early release covering more than 500 HLA-typed donors comprised approximately 300 gigabases of sequencing data and 85 million to 100 million unique TCR sequences. Of the roughly 400 genotyped donors, approximately 81% were placed in the genetic ancestry cluster associated with self-reported Caucasian donors. The aim of the study was to test whether cataloging public T cell receptors could identify signatures of past pathogen exposure. The T cell repertoires of 666 subjects were profiled by immunosequencing and related to cytomegalovirus serostatus. In addition to the first cohort of approximately 670 subjects, a separate validation cohort of approximately 130 different subjects was used. To predict cytomegalovirus infection status, the study combined high-throughput TCR immunosequencing, statistical association of individual TCRs with disease status, and machine learning. A later analysis re-analyzed previously published TCR beta repertoires from 650 to 800 donors and added high-resolution HLA genotyping to study TCR occurrence patterns. In the later analysis, no new phenotypic data were used to find candidate immune exposures; instead, reliance was placed on TCR beta sequences and their occurrence across donors. An earlier analysis of some 600 of the donors applied high-throughput TCR beta sequencing to assess whether each TCR beta V gene segment acted as functional or pseudogenic. Donor age, sex, ethnicity and CMV serostatus were compiled together with the repertoire data. Genome-wide SNP genotypes for about 65% of the roughly 700 donors were used in a later genetic analysis, which treated that subset as a discovery cohort. Every repertoire in the discovery cohort had been generated on one and the same sequencing platform. HLA typing included class I and class II loci at four-digit resolution. Typing coverage varied by locus: about 629-640 donors for A, B, C, DRB1 and DQB1; about 520 for DQA1; more than 600 for DPA1; approximately 450 for DPB1. Several DR-DQ haplotypes were treated as single units for association and clustering because of strong linkage in the cohort. On average, around 200,000 unique TCR beta nucleotide sequences were sequenced per donor among a few hundred genotyped donors of the cohort, with roughly 18% of those sequences being non-productive. The paper's findings and limits, for the study overall: A later analysis associated 17,000 or so TCR beta sequences with specific HLA alleles at a false discovery rate of 0.05. In a later analysis, the rate of TCR association differed among HLA loci, with DRB1 alleles having the most associated TCRs and HLA-C alleles having the fewest. A cluster of highly shared sequence variants was judged likely to represent a technical artifact of the sequencing pipeline. According to a later analysis, parvovirus B19, influenza, CMV and Epstein-Barr virus appeared linked to several top co-occurrence clusters. An earlier analysis of some 590 of the donors showed that most TCR beta V segments appeared in productive rearrangements either about 90% or about 30% of the time, which broadly matched IMGT annotations. According to a later analysis, most CMV-associated TCR beta chains appeared to be HLA-restricted, and the HLA associations seemed to be driven largely by CMV exposure. Because counts were too low, about 18 rarely observed V segments, including chromosome 9 orphons, were excluded from the earlier analysis of 587 of the donors. For the cohort, immune exposure information was limited to CMV serostatus. The authors suggested that the approach could potentially be extended to other disease states and immunological phenotypes. Across donors, most TCR sequences were observed very rarely, whereas some public TCRs were present in many individuals. HLA typing was unavailable for some donors at each locus, so association tests used only the typed subset. In vitro tests confirmed that three of the cytomegalovirus-associated TCR beta chains recognize cytomegalovirus antigens. A further reported finding was that TCR beta sequences accurately predicted the HLA-A and HLA-B alleles for most subjects in the first cohort. A later genetic analysis reported fewer N-insertions in productive TCRs among donors in an Asian-associated ancestry cluster than the approximately 670-donor mean. Linkage disequilibrium might explain the correlated functional status among segregating V segments, but an unknown experimental factor could not be ruled out. The cohort was sequenced for TCR beta chains only, and without alpha or paired-chain data the features that could be detected were limited. In a later analysis, HLA-associated TCR beta chains showed more clonal expansion and lower generation probabilities than non-associated chains that were equally common. The classifier was reported to diagnose cytomegalovirus status with high specificity and sensitivity in both the original cohort and the validation cohort. When HLA alleles, especially DR and DQ, strongly co-occurred, attributing TCR associations to individual alleles was difficult. The study gave a list of more than 150 TCR beta chains associated with cytomegalovirus. V-gene and J-gene trimming of TCR beta chains was associated with a missense DCLRE1C variant in a later genetic analysis, and the association was replicated in an independent cohort. Some IMGT-functional V segments, including TRBV6-2 and TRBV6-3, could not be distinguished by the 87-base-pair reads and were therefore excluded. Presence/absence analyses assumed roughly uniform sequencing depth across donors, an assumption that may not hold.

About this clone: There is no known antigen for this receptor. There are no base qualities to consult, and no much larger clone falls within one base.

The germline V gene (reference sequence) supplies CDR1 LNHDA and CDR2 SQIVND. The trim is 3 bases for V and 5 bases for J, with a gap of 13 bases between the germline ends. Including the terminal cysteine and phenylalanine, the CDR3 comprises 14 residues. The CDR3 DNA has 42 bases and is translated from base 1. Library prep was done by the immunoSEQ multiplex PCR assay. A mixture of 60 forward primers for TCR Vbeta segments and 13 reverse primers for TCR Jbeta segments was used in the multiplex PCR. The CDR3 region of rearranged TCR beta genes was amplified from genomic DNA with a multiplex PCR assay. On the Illumina HiSeq System, the amplified TCR beta libraries were sequenced as 87-base-pair reads. Processing in the source paper ran as follows. In a later analysis, 80 million or so unique TCR beta chains were counted across the 500 to 850 repertoires, and approximately 11 million of these chains were shared by at least two donors. A nearest-neighbor algorithm error-corrected the raw reads and collapsed the reads into unique sequences, merging closely related sequences to remove PCR and sequencing errors. To assign V, D and J gene segments, CDR3 sequences were aligned to IMGT reference sequences. For a sequence to be retained, a match of at least six nucleotides to both a V gene segment and a J gene segment was required. Rearrangements were called productive when the CDR3 lacked stop codons and stayed in frame with V and J; all others were non-productive. Following IMGT convention, CDR3 was defined as the stretch from the second conserved V-encoded cysteine to the conserved J-encoded phenylalanine. Sequences without an unambiguous match to a single V gene segment were excluded from the earlier analysis of almost 600 of the donors. An earlier analysis of approximately 590 of the donors classified V segments as functional when productive rearrangements were above 56.7% and as segregating when the standard deviation between donors was above 5%. A statistical classification framework was developed to diagnose cytomegalovirus status using the catalog of TCR beta chain sequences. In a later analysis, V and J genes were assigned by comparing TCR nucleotide sequences against IMGT/GENE-DB human TR gene sequences. In a later analysis, CDR3 sequences and most-parsimonious VDJ recombination scenarios were assigned using the TCRdist pipeline. In a later analysis, each TCR beta chain was defined by its CDR3 amino acid sequence together with its V-gene family, and reads without a unique V-gene family were excluded. To address suspected cross-contamination and a sequencing artifact, a later analysis removed several hundred highly shared, low-generation-probability nucleotide sequences. A later analysis calculated a clonal expansion index for each public chain from normalized within-repertoire ranks of inferred template counts. Generation probabilities in a later analysis came from a VDJ recombination model fitted to out-of-frame rearrangements, and those results were checked against IGoR. In a later analysis, TCR-TCR, TCR-HLA and TCR-CMV co-occurrence was scored with hypergeometric tests, and a repertoire-size bias correction was applied to TCR pairs. A later analysis estimated false discovery rates by permuting HLA or CMV assignments 20 times. In a later analysis, co-occurring TCRs were grouped with DBSCAN, and TCRdist sequence similarity was added when clustering was performed within HLA-allele-positive subsets. For co-occurrence clustering, repertoires with fewer than 30,000 or more than 120,000 public chains were excluded, along with four to six repertoires with anomalous nucleotide sharing. TCRdb's version of the immuneACCESS table is confined to in-frame rearrangements and falls short of the full clone set. An unresolved V gene accounts for under half of the shortfall where checked; the remainder is of unknown origin. V, J and clone size reflect that table, while D and trimming were determined from the DNA. This sample has 200,000 to 300,000 clones in its table, and 70% to 90% of those were observed once. Clones ranked in the top ten supply about 0.22% of the sample.

The cohort consisted of some 670 healthy bone marrow donors. Cohort members were all nominally healthy when sampled, although unrecorded immune exposures were likely present. The donor tested CMV seronegative and was one of the 352 seronegative cohort members. Each donor provided a peripheral blood sample, and peripheral blood mononuclear cells were used for TCR beta sequencing. Genomic DNA was extracted from the blood cell samples with the Qiagen DNeasy Blood Extraction Kit. Sequenced input: PBMCs. The chain is made from TRBV19 and TRBJ2-5; tentative D gene TRBD1, with 5 bases matching. The TCR originated in a girl aged 2 to 9 in good health and CMV-seronegative. DNA sequence: TGTGCCAGTAGTATCCCGGCCAGGGTGGAGACCCAGTACTTC. The translation is CASSIPARVETQYF.